The table lists the clone carrying this T cell receptor (beta chain) with a few counts. The antigen remains undetermined. V lost 1 base and J lost 2; bases outside the gene matches: 10. This CDR3 is 18 amino acids long. The germline V gene has CDR1 SGHAT and CDR2 FQDESV (reference sequence). This sample was taken from a study of shared clonotypes between healthy human individuals. Sequencing was performed with immunoSEQ multiplex PCR; in TCRdb, only in-frame clones are kept and a portion is missing. The table lists about a million clones, about 72% of them singletons. Overall study results and limits: Some naive CD4 clonotypes, roughly 4.8%, turned up in common across a handful of donors. At large depth, rarefaction still showed sorted-subset sequencing to be incomplete.

The sequencing input was memory CD4+ T cells from PBMCs. Subset of the sample: CD45RA-negative fraction. The TCR was taken from a man aged 18-30 years in good health. Some clones in this sample may be carry-over from other donors' samples. This chain uses TRBV11-1 with TRBJ2-3; TRBD2 agrees at 9 bases. The CDR3 sequence is CASSLDVASGALTDTQYF. DNA for the CDR3: TGTGCCAGCAGCTTAGATGTGGCTAGCGGGGCCCTCACAGATACGCAGTATTTT.